This T cell receptor (beta chain) originates from a study of CD8+ T cells in alopecia areata. The wider study: Among treated patients, oral tofacitinib was administered at 5 to 10 mg twice daily.

Peripheral blood samples and lesional scalp punch biopsies were obtained from alopecia areata patients. TCR sequencing used cDNA made by reverse transcription of extracted RNA. Sequencing was performed with immunoSEQ multiplex PCR; in TCRdb, only in-frame clones are kept and a portion is missing. Among 150,000 or so clones listed, about 87% were seen once. Sequencing used CD8+ T cells sorted from blood, obtained at week 0. This clonotype originated in a human donor with alopecia areata.

CDR3 in amino acids: CASSSGLITDTQYF. The CDR3 DNA reads as TGTGCCAGCAGCTCGGGACTGATCACAGATACGCAGTATTTT. The J gene is TRBJ2-3, the V gene TRBV7-8; D may be TRBD2 (6 bases). V lost 4 bases and J 2 bases, leaving 10 bases between the germline ends. From germline, CDR1 is SGHVS and CDR2 FQNEAQ. This CDR3 is built from 14 residues.